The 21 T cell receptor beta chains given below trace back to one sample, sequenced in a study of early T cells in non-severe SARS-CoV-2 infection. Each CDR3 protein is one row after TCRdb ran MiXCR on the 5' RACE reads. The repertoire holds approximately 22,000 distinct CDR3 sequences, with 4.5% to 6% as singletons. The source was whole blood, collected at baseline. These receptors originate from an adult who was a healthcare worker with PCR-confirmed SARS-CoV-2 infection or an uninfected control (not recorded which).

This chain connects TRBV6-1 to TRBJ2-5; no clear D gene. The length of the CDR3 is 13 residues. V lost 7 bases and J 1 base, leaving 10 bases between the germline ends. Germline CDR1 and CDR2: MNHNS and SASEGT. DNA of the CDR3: TGTGCCAGCACGGTAGGCAGCCAAGAGACCCAGTACTTC. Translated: CASTVGSQETQYF.

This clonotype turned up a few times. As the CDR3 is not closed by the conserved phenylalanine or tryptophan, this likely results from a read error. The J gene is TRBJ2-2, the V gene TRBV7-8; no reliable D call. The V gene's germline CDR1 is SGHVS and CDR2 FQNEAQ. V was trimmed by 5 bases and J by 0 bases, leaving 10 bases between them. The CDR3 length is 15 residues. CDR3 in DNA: TGTGCCAGCAGCCAAGGGCTAGCGAACACCGGGGAGCTGTTTCTT. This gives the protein CASSQGLANTGELFL.

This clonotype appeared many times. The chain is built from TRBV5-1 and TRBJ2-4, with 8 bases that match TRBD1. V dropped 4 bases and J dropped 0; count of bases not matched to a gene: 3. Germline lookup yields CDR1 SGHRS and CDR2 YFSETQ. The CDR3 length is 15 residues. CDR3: CASSTGQGAKNIQYF. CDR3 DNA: TGCGCCAGCAGCACAGGACAGGGAGCCAAAAACATTCAGTACTTC.

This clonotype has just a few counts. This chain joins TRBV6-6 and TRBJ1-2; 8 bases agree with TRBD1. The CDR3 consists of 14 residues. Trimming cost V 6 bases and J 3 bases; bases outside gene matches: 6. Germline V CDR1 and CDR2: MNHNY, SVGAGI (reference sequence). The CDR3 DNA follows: TGTGCCAGCAGAGCAGGGGGCGACTACTATGGCTACACCTTC. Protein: CASRAGGDYYGYTF.

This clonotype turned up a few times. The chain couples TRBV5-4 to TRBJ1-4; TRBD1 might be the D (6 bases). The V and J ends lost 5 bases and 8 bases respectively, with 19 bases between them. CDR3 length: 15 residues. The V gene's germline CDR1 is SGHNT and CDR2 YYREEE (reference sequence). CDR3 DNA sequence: TGTGCCAGCAGGGGTGCGGGGGCAAGAGAAGAAAAACTGTTTTTT. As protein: CASRGAGAREEKLFF.

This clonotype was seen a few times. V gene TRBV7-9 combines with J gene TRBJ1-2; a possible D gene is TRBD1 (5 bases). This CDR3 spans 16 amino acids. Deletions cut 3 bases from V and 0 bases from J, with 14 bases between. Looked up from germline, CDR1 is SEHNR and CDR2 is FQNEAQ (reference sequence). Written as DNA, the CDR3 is TGTGCCAGCAGCTTGGGACGGACCGCGACTAACTATGGCTACACCTTC. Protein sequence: CASSLGRTATNYGYTF.

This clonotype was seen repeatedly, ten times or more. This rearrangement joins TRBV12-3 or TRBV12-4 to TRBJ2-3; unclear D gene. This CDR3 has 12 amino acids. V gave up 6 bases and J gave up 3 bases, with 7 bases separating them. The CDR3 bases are TGTGCCAGCAGCAAGGAGACAGATACGCAGTATTTT. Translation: CASSKETDTQYF.

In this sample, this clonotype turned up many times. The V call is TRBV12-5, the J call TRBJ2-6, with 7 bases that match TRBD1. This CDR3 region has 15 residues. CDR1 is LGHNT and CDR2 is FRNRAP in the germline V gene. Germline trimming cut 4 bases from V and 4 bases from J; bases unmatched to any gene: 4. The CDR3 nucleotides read TGTGCTAGTGGTTCCGGACAGGCCGGGGCCAACGTCCTGACTTTC. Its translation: CASGSGQAGANVLTF.

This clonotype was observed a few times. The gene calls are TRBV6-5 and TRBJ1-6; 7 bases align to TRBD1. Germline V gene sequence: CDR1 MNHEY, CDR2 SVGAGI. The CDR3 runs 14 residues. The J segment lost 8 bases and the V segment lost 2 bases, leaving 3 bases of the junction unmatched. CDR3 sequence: CASSYGQVYSPLHF. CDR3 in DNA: TGTGCCAGCAGTTACGGACAGGTTTATTCACCCCTCCACTTT.

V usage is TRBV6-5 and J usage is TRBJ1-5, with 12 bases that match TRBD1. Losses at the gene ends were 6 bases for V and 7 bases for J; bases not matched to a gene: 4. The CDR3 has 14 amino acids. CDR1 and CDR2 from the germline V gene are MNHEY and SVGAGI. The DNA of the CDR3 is TGTGCCAGCAGGGGACAGGGGGCGGAACAGCCCCAGCATTTT. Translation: CASRGQGAEQPQHF.

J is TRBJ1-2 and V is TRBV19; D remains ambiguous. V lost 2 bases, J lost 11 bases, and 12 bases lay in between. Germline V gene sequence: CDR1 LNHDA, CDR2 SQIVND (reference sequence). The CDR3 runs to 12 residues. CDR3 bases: TGTGCCAGTAGTATATATGGTCGGGGATACACCTTC. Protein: CASSIYGRGYTF.

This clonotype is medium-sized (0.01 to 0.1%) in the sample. As DNA, the CDR3 is TGTGCCAGCGGGGAGGACAGGGGGCACACAGATACGCAGTATTTT. Translation: CASGEDRGHTDTQYF. The rearrangement joins TRBV12-3 or TRBV12-4 to TRBJ2-3; 11 bases are a match to TRBD1. CDR3 size: 15 residues. J lost 2 bases, V lost 8 bases, and 6 bases had no gene match.

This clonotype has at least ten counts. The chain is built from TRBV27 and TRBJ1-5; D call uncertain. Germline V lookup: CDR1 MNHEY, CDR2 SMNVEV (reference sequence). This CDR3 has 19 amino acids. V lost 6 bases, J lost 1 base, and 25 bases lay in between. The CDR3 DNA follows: TGTGCCAGCAGCCCGATGCGCTGGCCTTTTTCTACCAGCAATCAGCCCCAGCATTTT. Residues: CASSPMRWPFSTSNQPQHF.

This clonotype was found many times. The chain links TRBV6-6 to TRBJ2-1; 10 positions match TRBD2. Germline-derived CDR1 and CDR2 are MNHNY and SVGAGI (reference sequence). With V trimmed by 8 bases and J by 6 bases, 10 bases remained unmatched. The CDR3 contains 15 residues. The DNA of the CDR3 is TGTGCCAGCTGTCGTCCAGCGGGGGGGATCAATGAGCAGTTCTTC. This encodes CASCRPAGGINEQFF.

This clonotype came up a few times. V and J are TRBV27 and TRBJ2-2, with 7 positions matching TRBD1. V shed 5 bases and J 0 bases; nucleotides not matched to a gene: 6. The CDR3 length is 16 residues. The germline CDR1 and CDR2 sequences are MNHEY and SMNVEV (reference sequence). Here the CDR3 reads CASSEQGPPNTGELFF. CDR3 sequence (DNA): TGTGCCAGCAGTGAACAGGGGCCCCCGAACACCGGGGAGCTGTTTTTT.

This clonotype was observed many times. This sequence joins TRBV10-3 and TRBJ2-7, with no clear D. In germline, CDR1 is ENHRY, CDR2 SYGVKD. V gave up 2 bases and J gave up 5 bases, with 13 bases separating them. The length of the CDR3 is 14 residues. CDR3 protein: CAISERTATHEQYF. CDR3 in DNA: TGTGCCATCAGTGAGCGGACCGCGACTCACGAGCAGTACTTC.

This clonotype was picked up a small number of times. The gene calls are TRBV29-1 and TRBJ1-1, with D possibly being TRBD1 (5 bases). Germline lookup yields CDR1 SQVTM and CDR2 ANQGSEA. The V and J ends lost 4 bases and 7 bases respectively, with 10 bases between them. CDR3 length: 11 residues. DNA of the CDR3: TGCAGCGTTGGCGGGGCCAGTGAAGCTTTCTTT. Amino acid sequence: CSVGGASEAFF.

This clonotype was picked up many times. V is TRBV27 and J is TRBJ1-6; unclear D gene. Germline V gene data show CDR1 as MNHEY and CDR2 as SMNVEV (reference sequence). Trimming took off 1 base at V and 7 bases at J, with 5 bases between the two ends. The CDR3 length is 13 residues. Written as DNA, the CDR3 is TGTGCCAGCAGTTTATGGGTGAATTCACCCCTCCACTTT. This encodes CASSLWVNSPLHF.

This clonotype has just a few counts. The CDR3 region is CASSLGQGEAFF. CDR3 DNA sequence: TGTGCCAGCAGCCTTGGACAGGGCGAAGCTTTCTTT. This rearrangement joins TRBV9 to TRBJ1-1; 8 bases match TRBD1. The CDR3 has 12 amino acids. After removal of 4 bases from V and 8 bases from J, the junction contained 4 bases not matched to a gene. Germline V gene sequence: CDR1 SGDLS, CDR2 YYNGEE.

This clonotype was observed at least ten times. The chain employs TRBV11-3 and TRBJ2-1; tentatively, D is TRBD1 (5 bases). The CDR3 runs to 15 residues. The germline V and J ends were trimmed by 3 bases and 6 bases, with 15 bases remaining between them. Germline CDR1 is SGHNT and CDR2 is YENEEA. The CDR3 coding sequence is TGTGCCAGCAGCTTCAGGGTCAGTAACCTCAATGAGCAGTTCTTC. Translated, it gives CASSFRVSNLNEQFF.

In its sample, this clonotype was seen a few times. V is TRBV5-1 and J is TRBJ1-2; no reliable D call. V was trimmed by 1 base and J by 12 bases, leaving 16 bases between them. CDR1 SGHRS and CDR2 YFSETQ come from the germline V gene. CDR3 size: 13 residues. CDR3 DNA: TGCGCCAGCAGCTTGAGCCCGCAGAGCCCCAACACCTTC. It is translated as CASSLSPQSPNTF. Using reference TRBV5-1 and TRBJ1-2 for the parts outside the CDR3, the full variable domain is KAGVTQTPRYLIKTRGQQVTLSCSPISGHRSVSWYQQTPGQGLQFLFEYFSETQRNKGNFPGRFSGRQFSNSRSEMNVSTLELGDSALYLCASSLSPQSPNTFGSGTRLTVV.